The T cell receptor (beta chain) described here comes from a study of blood T cell repertoires in COVID-19. Trimming took 0 bases from V and 7 from J, leaving 19 bases between them. In germline, CDR1 is LNHDA, CDR2 SQIVND (reference sequence). The CDR3 covers 17 residues. Some clones are missing from TCRdb's copy, which holds only in-frame ones; the method was immunoSEQ multiplex PCR. The sample has approximately 140,000 clones, 75% to 90% seen once. The participants were between 18 and 89 years old and came from some 25 US areas. Donors were grouped by their self-reported clinical history. Sequencing was carried out using PBMCs or T cells enriched from blood (not recorded which). V usage is TRBV19 and J usage is TRBJ2-1; tentatively, D is TRBD2 (6 bases). This sequence was found in a woman in her forties or fifties who had recovered from COVID-19. The CDR3, as DNA: TGTGCCAGTAGTATAGATGGGGGGACTTGGGCCGGTAATGAGCAGTTCTTC. Its protein is CASSIDGGTWAGNEQFF. Supplemented by reference TRBV19 and TRBJ2-1, the full variable domain reads DGGITQSPKYLFRKEGQNVTLSCEQNLNHDAMYWYRQDPGQGLRLIYYSQIVNDFQKGDIAEGYSVSREKKESFPLTVTSAQKNPTAFYLCASSIDGGTWAGNEQFFGPGTRLTVL.